This T cell receptor beta chain is drawn from a study of neurological immune-mediated disorders. Broader study findings: The greatest degree of TCR clonal expansion was observed in HTLV-1-associated myelopathy, with the lowest in multiple sclerosis, below that of healthy controls.

Ten or more counts support this clonotype. Its antigen remains unidentified. Template-switch 5'RACE cDNA synthesis added a 10-nucleotide unique molecular identifier. A single run covered 15-18 subjects with over 170 million TCR-beta sequences. TCRdb used MiXCR to reprocess the 5' RACE reads, holding one entry per CDR3 protein. The data contain 50,000 or so distinct CDR3 sequences, about a quarter of them seen just once; the ten biggest clones take up about 23%. CDR1 is DFQATT and CDR2 is SNEGSKA in the germline V gene (reference sequence). The V end was cut by 5 bases, the J end by 0 bases, with 8 bases between. The CDR3 spans 13 residues. The unsorted libraries had their origin in 2 million PBMCs stored at -80 C.

Sample: PBMCs. The rearrangement uses TRBV20-1 and TRBJ1-3; D gene unclear. This receptor was obtained from a woman aged 70-85 years in good health. CDR3 loop: CSASRLSGNTIYF. CDR3 nucleotide sequence: TGCAGTGCTTCCAGGCTCTCTGGAAACACCATATATTTT.